One sample yielded the 15 T cell receptor beta chains listed below, sequenced in a study of T cell responses to AZD1222 COVID-19 vaccine. The data were produced by immunoSEQ multiplex PCR, yet TCRdb's version contains in-frame clones alone and is incomplete. The profile shows about 39,000 clones, around 88% of them singletons. Material: peripheral blood, obtained 28 days after the second AZD1222 dose. All receptors come from an adult who received the AZD1222 COVID-19 vaccine.

This clone is a singleton in its sample. The genes are TRBV7-3 and TRBJ2-2, with a tentative D call TRBD2 (5 bases). Germline assignment: CDR1 SGHTA and CDR2 FQGTGA. The CDR3 length is 16 residues. Trimming stripped 5 bases from V and 4 bases from J, with 17 bases between. The CDR3 protein is CASSPGRTRGTGELFF. The CDR3 DNA follows: TGTGCCAGCAGCCCCGGCCGAACACGGGGCACCGGGGAGCTGTTTTTT.

The rearrangement links TRBV7-9 to TRBJ2-3; D uncertain. The V gene lost 0 bases and the J gene lost 3 bases, with 1 base spanning the gap. The length of the CDR3 is 12 residues. Germline V gene data show CDR1 as SEHNR and CDR2 as FQNEAQ (reference sequence). The CDR3 nucleotides are TGTGCCAGCAGCTTAGCGACAGATACGCAGTATTTT. Its protein product is CASSLATDTQYF.

This chain uses TRBV6-5 with TRBJ2-2, with 7 bases identical to TRBD1. The V gene end was trimmed by 5 bases and the J gene end by 4 bases; junction bases not matched to a gene: 4. The germline V gene has CDR1 MNHEY and CDR2 SVGAGI. The CDR3 contains 14 residues. The CDR3 spells CASSRQGLTGELFF. The CDR3 DNA reads as TGTGCCAGCAGTAGACAGGGTCTCACCGGGGAGCTGTTTTTT.

CDR3 region: CASSRVTGTGGGYEQYF. In DNA, the CDR3 is TGTGCCAGCAGCAGAGTTACCGGGACAGGGGGCGGGTACGAGCAGTACTTC. V and J are TRBV27 and TRBJ2-7; TRBD1 matches 12 bases. CDR1 and CDR2 from the germline V gene are MNHEY and SMNVEV (reference sequence). The V and J ends lost 6 bases and 4 bases, in that order; junction bases with no gene match: 13. This CDR3 has 17 amino acids.

The chain links TRBV18 to TRBJ1-4; 8 positions agree with TRBD1. There are 12 residues in the CDR3. The germline V gene has CDR1 KGHSH and CDR2 LQKENI. With 7 bases clipped from V and 7 bases from J, the junction kept 2 bases outside the gene matches. The DNA of the CDR3 is TGTGCCAGCTGGGGGACAGGTGAAAAACTGTTTTTT. Translating it yields CASWGTGEKLFF.

The rearrangement joins TRBV5-1 to TRBJ2-3; TRBD1 aligns across 8 bases. Germline CDR1 reads SGHRS; CDR2 reads YFSETQ. With V trimmed by 4 bases and J by 1 base, 2 bases remained unmatched. This CDR3 has 14 amino acids. This chain's CDR3 is CASSPGGRTDTQYF. CDR3 bases: TGCGCCAGCAGCCCAGGGGGCCGCACAGATACGCAGTATTTT.

The gene calls are TRBV6-1 and TRBJ2-3; D gene uncertain. Germline CDR1 reads MNHNS; CDR2 reads SASEGT. This CDR3 is 13 amino acids long. V lost 0 bases to trimming and J lost 5 bases, with 6 bases between them. The CDR3 here is CASSEASQDTQYF. In DNA, the CDR3 is TGTGCCAGCAGTGAAGCGTCACAAGATACGCAGTATTTT.

V usage is TRBV6-5 and J usage is TRBJ2-2, with D perhaps matching TRBD2 (5 bases). Per germline, CDR1 MNHEY and CDR2 SVGAGI. V was cut by 7 bases and J by 7 bases, with 13 bases left in between. This CDR3 region has 13 residues. The CDR3 sequence is CASKWEWIGELFF. The CDR3, as DNA: TGTGCCAGCAAATGGGAGTGGATCGGGGAGCTGTTTTTT.

The gene calls are TRBV30 and TRBJ2-6; a possible D gene is TRBD2 (5 bases). V lost 4 bases to trimming and J lost 4 bases, with 20 bases between them. This CDR3 is built from 17 residues. The germline CDR1 and CDR2 sequences are GTSNPN and SVGIG (reference sequence). For the CDR3, the DNA is TGTGCCTGGACCAGAGGGCTTACTAATTCGGGGGCCAACGTCCTGACTTTC. It specifies CAWTRGLTNSGANVLTF.

The chain recombines TRBV27 with TRBJ2-3; 9 nucleotides line up with TRBD1. The germline V gene encodes CDR1 MNHEY and CDR2 SMNVEV (reference sequence). The CDR3 has 14 residues. V lost 7 bases and J lost 1; bases outside the gene matches: 3. Written as DNA, the CDR3 is TGTGCCAGCAACAGGGGGCTCGGCACAGATACGCAGTATTTT. It encodes CASNRGLGTDTQYF.

The rearrangement links TRBV7-2 to TRBJ1-1; 7 bases agree with TRBD1. The germline CDR1 and CDR2 sequences are SGHTA and FQGNSA. J was trimmed by 10 bases and V by 5 bases; bases with no gene match: 13. The CDR3 is made up of 14 amino acids. The CDR3: CASSKALRGTVAFF. In DNA form, the CDR3 reads TGTGCCAGCAGCAAAGCCCTACGGGGGACAGTAGCTTTCTTT.

This rearrangement joins TRBV9 to TRBJ2-5; TRBD2 agrees at 14 bases. The CDR3 has 17 residues. Germline loops: CDR1 SGDLS, CDR2 YYNGEE. Trimming took 4 bases from V and 1 from J; bases not matched to a gene: 6. CDR3 DNA: TGTGCCAGCAGCCCCGGGACTAGCGGGGGTTTCCAAGAGACCCAGTACTTC. Translating it yields CASSPGTSGGFQETQYF.

The CDR3 coding sequence is TGTGCCAGCAGCTTCCCTAGTTCGGGGTGGGACCAAGAGACCCAGTACTTC. This encodes CASSFPSSGWDQETQYF. The gene calls are TRBV7-8 and TRBJ2-5, with D maybe TRBD2 (5 bases). The CDR3 is 17 residues long. Trimming cost V 3 bases and J 0 bases, with 17 bases left between them. Germline-derived CDR1 and CDR2 are SGHVS and FQNEAQ.

This chain connects TRBV3-1 (or the pseudogene TRBV3-2) to TRBJ1-5; 8 nucleotides line up with TRBD1. This CDR3 is built from 19 residues. V shed 3 bases and J 3 bases; nucleotides not matched to a gene: 16. Germline CDR1 reads LGHDT; CDR2 reads YNNKEL (reference sequence). The CDR3 region has the DNA TGTGCCAGCAGCCATGAACCAACTCGGGACAGGAGAACCAATCAGCCCCAGCATTTT. Its protein product is CASSHEPTRDRRTNQPQHF.

This clone was recorded a few times. The chain recombines TRBV18 with TRBJ1-1; D not resolved. V shed 3 bases and J shed 3 bases, with 2 bases lying between them. Per the germline V gene, CDR1 is KGHSH and CDR2 is LQKENI. This CDR3 has 11 amino acids. The CDR3 reads CASSPDTEAFF. In nucleotides, the CDR3 is TGTGCCAGCTCACCGGACACTGAAGCTTTCTTT.